This TCR beta chain emerged from a study of OX40 agonist ivuxolimab in advanced cancers. This CDR3 has 14 amino acids. Germline CDR1 and CDR2: SGHDT and YYEEEE. V lost 7 bases and J lost 0, with 11 bases in between. Assay used: immunoSEQ multiplex PCR; TCRdb lists only in-frame clones, some missing. The sample consists of 82,000 or so clones, roughly 92% of them appearing once. The chain employs TRBV5-6 and TRBJ1-3, with D possibly TRBD1 on 5 matching bases. The receptor comes from an adult with an advanced solid tumor such as melanoma, head and neck, liver or kidney cancer. The material sequenced was CD4+ or CD8+ T cells sorted from blood, taken in a trial of the OX40 agonist ivuxolimab. The CDR3 bases are TGTGCCAGCGGCCGGGACCCCTCTGGAAACACCATATATTTT. Residues: CASGRDPSGNTIYF.